The T cell receptor (beta chain) described here comes from a study of siplizumab effects on memory and regulatory T cells (dated by TCRdb to between 2018 and 2021). Describing the broader study: The study examined how the anti-CD2 antibody siplizumab affects alloreactive T-cell subsets in allogeneic mixed lymphocyte reactions built from human PBMCs.

Per the germline V gene, MNHEY is the CDR1 and SVGAGI is the CDR2. Including the terminal cysteine and phenylalanine, the CDR3 comprises 16 residues. The CDR3 DNA has 48 bases and is translated from base 1. V was cut back by 1 base and J by 5 bases, leaving a gap of 18 bases between them. The library was produced with the immunoSEQ multiplex PCR assay. The deep sequencing platform assayed around 10^5 TCR templates per sample. Genomic DNA extracted from sorted T cells was used for TCRbeta CDR3 sequencing. Turning to the authors' computational methods: Clonal analysis of TCRbeta CDR3 data was done in the R programming language. Alloreactive CD4+ and CD8+ clones were identified by comparing unstimulated samples to CFSE-low samples taken after the reaction. Alloreactive CD4+ clones were assigned to regulatory or non-regulatory origin by matching sequences to sorted unstimulated Treg and non-Treg repertoires. TCRdb carries this immuneACCESS record with in-frame sequences only. Its versions omit some clonotypes, under half of them owing to an unresolved V gene in the studies checked, with the rest unexplained. V, J and clone size are taken as reported in that table, and D and trimming were inferred from the DNA itself. In all, the sample holds 70,000 to 90,000 clones, and 93% of those were seen once. The ten largest clones represent around 5% of the sample.

Points on this clone: What this receptor recognizes is not known. Base qualities are not at hand, and no much larger clone is one base apart.

Sorted unstimulated T cells and proliferating T cells recovered from mixed lymphocyte reactions underwent TCRbeta CDR3 sequencing. Fresh whole blood from 9 to 11 HLA-typed healthy donors was used as the source from which PBMCs were isolated. Beyond this particular receptor, the publication reports: Because sequences below about 10^-5 frequency were poorly captured, only a minor fraction of alloreactive clones could be mapped to unstimulated subsets. Whether proliferating Tregs from siplizumab cultures actually had suppressive function was not functionally confirmed. Unstimulated naive T cells appeared to be more diverse than memory T cells, and naive cells seemed to make a substantial contribution to the alloresponse. About 75-97% of proliferating CD4+ or CD8+ clones could not be given a naive or memory phenotype. Among mappable alloreactive CD4+ clones, the Treg-derived fraction averaged approximately 66% with siplizumab versus 25% to 30% in control reactions. Siplizumab significantly reduced the cumulative frequency of alloreactive sequences traceable to unstimulated CD4+ memory T cells.

The rearranged chain carries TRBV6-5 and TRBJ2-7; no D gene call is confident. The source of this sequence is a human donor in good health. Sequencing input: CD8+ T cells sorted from blood. The CDR3: CASSYLGSQLVHEQYF. The nucleotides read TGTGCCAGCAGTTACTTGGGGTCACAGCTCGTCCACGAGCAGTACTTC.